A single sample gave rise to the 27 T cell receptor beta chains below, sequenced in a study of PD-L1 blockade in urothelial cancer (dated by TCRdb to the late 2010s). The library was prepared using the immunoSEQ multiplex PCR assay. TCRdb took over this immuneACCESS table, retaining in-frame rearrangements with V and J assigned. Such tables are incomplete; in checked studies, under half of the missing clones stem from an unresolved V gene, and the remainder is unexplained. The sample records about 45,000 clones, 70% to 90% of which are singletons. Jointly, the top ten make up around 3.9% of the sample. The material was PBMCs, obtained around atezolizumab (anti-PD-L1) treatment. These receptors came from an older man with urothelial cancer.

The CDR3 bases are TGCGCCAGCAGCTTGATCGGGACAGGCGCCTACGAGCAGTACTTC. This encodes CASSLIGTGAYEQYF. The chain links TRBV5-1 to TRBJ2-7; 8 nucleotides align to TRBD1. The V gene's germline CDR1 is SGHRS and CDR2 YFSETQ. This CDR3 comprises 15 residues. The V and J ends lost 1 base and 2 bases, in that order; junction bases with no gene match: 5. Using reference TRBV5-1 and TRBJ2-7 for the parts outside the CDR3, the full variable domain is KAGVTQTPRYLIKTRGQQVTLSCSPISGHRSVSWYQQTPGQGLQFLFEYFSETQRNKGNFPGRFSGRQFSNSRSEMNVSTLELGDSALYLCASSLIGTGAYEQYFGPGTRLTVT.

The chain joins TRBV11-2 to TRBJ2-4; 12 nucleotides align to TRBD2. V was clipped by 2 bases and J by 6 bases; unmatched bases: 14. CDR1 and CDR2 from the germline V gene are SGHAT and FQNNGV. The CDR3 is 19 residues long. The CDR3: CASSLYSAGLAGGGNIQYF. In DNA, the CDR3 is TGTGCCAGCAGCTTATATTCGGCGGGACTAGCGGGTGGGGGAAACATTCAGTACTTC.

The CDR3: CASSRSRREGVDTQYF. CDR3 nucleotide sequence: TGTGCCAGCAGTAGGTCGCGGCGGGAGGGGGTGGATACGCAGTATTTT. V and J are TRBV25-1 and TRBJ2-3, with 9 bases aligning to TRBD2. The CDR3 is 16 residues long. Germline CDR1 is MGHDK and CDR2 is SYGVNS. Losses at the gene ends were 5 bases for V and 6 bases for J; bases not matched to a gene: 12.

This clone was seen more than once but under ten times. The chain is built from TRBV5-1 and TRBJ1-1, with TRBD1 matching over 7 bases. The CDR3 has 15 residues. The V gene end was trimmed by 4 bases and the J gene end by 3 bases; junction bases not matched to a gene: 9. Germline lookup yields CDR1 SGHRS and CDR2 YFSETQ. The CDR3 loop is CASSQSGQTYTEAFF. The CDR3 DNA sequence: TGCGCCAGCAGCCAATCGGGACAGACCTACACTGAAGCTTTCTTT.

The CDR3 loop is CASSIHVSNQPQHF. For the CDR3, the DNA is TGTGCCAGCAGCATACATGTTAGCAATCAGCCCCAGCATTTT. The chain joins TRBV21-1 to TRBJ1-5; the table gives TRBD1 as D, unverified against the DNA. TRBV21-1 is listed as a pseudogene. The CDR3 has 14 residues.

J is TRBJ1-2 and V is TRBV30, with D maybe TRBD1 (5 bases). The CDR3 contains 14 residues. Trimming removed 3 bases at V and 8 bases at J, with 19 bases between. Germline loops: CDR1 GTSNPN, CDR2 SVGIG (reference sequence). The CDR3 DNA reads as TGTGCCTGGAGCTCTGACGGGCGCGGGGGGGGCTACACCTTC. It is translated as CAWSSDGRGGGYTF. The whole variable domain, remainder taken from reference TRBV30 and TRBJ1-2, is SQTIHQWPATLVQPVGSPLSLECTVEGTSNPNLYWYRQAAGRGLQLLFYSVGIGQISSEVPQNLSASRPQDRQFILSSKKLLLSDSGFYLCAWSSDGRGGGYTFGSGTRLTVV.

The chain is built from TRBV28 and TRBJ2-7, with a possible D match to TRBD1 (5 bases). The CDR3 runs to 13 residues. CDR1 and CDR2 from the germline V gene are MDHEN and SYDVKM. The ends were cut back, 5 bases at V and 2 bases at J, with 10 bases in the middle. CDR3 sequence: CASSQGPTYEQYF. CDR3 coding DNA: TGTGCCAGCAGTCAGGGCCCGACCTACGAGCAGTACTTC.

This CDR3 reads CASSFGQTRTDTQYF. The CDR3 coding sequence is TGCGCCAGCAGCTTCGGACAGACCCGCACAGATACGCAGTATTTT. V usage is TRBV5-1 and J usage is TRBJ2-3; perhaps TRBD1 as D (6 bases). The CDR3 is made up of 15 amino acids. Per the germline V gene, CDR1 is SGHRS and CDR2 is YFSETQ. V lost 2 bases and J 1 base, leaving 11 bases between the germline ends.

The CDR3, as DNA: TGCAGCGTCCTAGCAGCGGCAAGCTCCTACAATGAGCAGTTCTTC. It is translated as CSVLAAASSYNEQFF. The chain couples TRBV29-1 to TRBJ2-1, with a possible D match to TRBD2 (5 bases). The CDR3 extends over 15 amino acids. Germline CDR1 is SQVTM and CDR2 is ANQGSEA. V was trimmed by 6 bases and J by 0 bases, leaving 15 bases between them.

The CDR3 DNA is TGTGCCAGCAGCGTAGACAGGAGAAACACTGAAGCTTTCTTT. Its protein product is CASSVDRRNTEAFF. The rearrangement joins TRBV5-5 to TRBJ1-1, with D tentatively TRBD1 (6 bases). The CDR3 has 14 amino acids. Germline CDR1 is SGHKS and CDR2 is YYEKEE (reference sequence). The V gene lost 4 bases and the J gene lost 2 bases, with 12 bases spanning the gap.

This clone was detected only a few times. The rearrangement links TRBV9 to TRBJ1-3, with TRBD1 matching over 8 bases. Germline loops: CDR1 SGDLS, CDR2 YYNGEE. The CDR3 is 17 residues long. The ends lost 4 bases at V and 5 bases at J; junction bases unmatched: 14. CDR3 protein: CASSLLPTGVTRNTIYF. As DNA, the CDR3 is TGTGCCAGCAGCCTCCTCCCGACAGGGGTGACAAGAAACACCATATATTTT. Full variable domain (rest looked up from reference TRBV9 and TRBJ1-3): DSGVTQTPKHLITATGQRVTLRCSPRSGDLSVYWYQQSLDQGLQFLIQYYNGEERAKGNILERFSAQQFPDLHSELNLSSLELGDSALYFCASSLLPTGVTRNTIYFGEGSWLTVV.

The rearrangement uses TRBV11-2 and TRBJ2-4; a weak D match, TRBD1 (6 bases). The length of the CDR3 is 14 residues. In germline, CDR1 is SGHAT, CDR2 FQNNGV. The V and J ends lost 2 bases and 7 bases respectively, with 12 bases between them. The CDR3 region has the DNA TGTGCCAGCAGCTTAAGTCAGGGGTGGAACATTCAGTACTTC. Translation: CASSLSQGWNIQYF.

The chain combines TRBV5-1 with TRBJ2-7; 7 positions agree with TRBD2. The trim removed 0 bases at V and 3 bases at J, leaving 3 bases unmatched. Germline CDR1 is SGHRS and CDR2 is YFSETQ. The CDR3 contains 14 residues. This CDR3 is CASSLEAGVYEQYF. As DNA, the CDR3 is TGCGCCAGCAGCTTGGAGGCGGGAGTCTACGAGCAGTACTTC.

V is TRBV4-1 and J is TRBJ2-1; possibly TRBD2 for D (6 bases). Germline assignment: CDR1 MGHRA and CDR2 YSYEKL. Trimming removed 1 base from V and 5 bases from J, with 15 bases in between. The length of the CDR3 is 16 residues. The CDR3 reads CASSQGSSGGNNEQFF. For the CDR3, the DNA is TGCGCCAGCAGCCAAGGGAGTAGCGGAGGGAACAATGAGCAGTTCTTC.

The chain couples TRBV19 to TRBJ1-5; weak D call: TRBD1 (6 bases). The CDR3 sequence is 16 residues long. Germline V gene sequence: CDR1 LNHDA, CDR2 SQIVND (reference sequence). The germline V and J ends were trimmed by 3 bases and 2 bases, with 14 bases remaining between them. The CDR3 sequence is CASSMRKAGGNQPQHF. The DNA for the CDR3 is TGTGCCAGTAGTATGAGGAAGGCAGGGGGCAATCAGCCCCAGCATTTT.

V and J are TRBV7-8 and TRBJ1-1; possibly TRBD1 for D (5 bases). Trimming stripped 0 bases from V and 1 base from J, with 15 bases between. CDR1 and CDR2 (germline): SGHVS, FQNEAQ. The CDR3 has 17 residues. The CDR3: CASSLARLGGRNTEAFF. CDR3 sequence (DNA): TGTGCCAGCAGCTTAGCACGGCTGGGGGGGAGGAACACTGAAGCTTTCTTT.

V usage is TRBV30 and J usage is TRBJ2-2; D gene unclear. CDR1 is GTSNPN and CDR2 is SVGIG in the germline V gene (reference sequence). The CDR3 contains 15 residues. The V and J ends lost 0 bases and 6 bases respectively, with 14 bases between them. This CDR3 reads CAWSVIPGSSGELFF. CDR3 DNA: TGTGCCTGGAGTGTAATTCCCGGGTCGTCCGGGGAGCTGTTTTTT.

This clone was recorded once. The chain has TRBV6-5 and TRBJ1-2; TRBD1 matches at 10 bases. CDR3 length equals 13 residues. Trimming took 4 bases from V and 7 from J; bases not matched to a gene: 3. Germline CDR1 MNHEY, CDR2 SVGAGI. The CDR3 DNA sequence: TGTGCCAGCAGTTTCGGGACAGGGGTTGGCTACACCTTC. Its protein is CASSFGTGVGYTF.

The chain links TRBV28 to TRBJ1-5; D unclear. With 3 bases removed from V and 2 bases from J, the gap between germline ends came to 8 bases. CDR1 MDHEN and CDR2 SYDVKM come from the germline V gene. CDR3 length: 14 residues. The CDR3 protein is CASSFFGGNQPQHF. The CDR3 DNA reads TGTGCCAGCAGTTTCTTCGGGGGCAATCAGCCCCAGCATTTT.

This chain connects TRBV7-2 to TRBJ2-2; D gene ambiguous. The V end lost 4 bases, the J end lost 7 bases, and 10 bases lay between the germline ends. Looked up from germline, CDR1 is SGHTA and CDR2 is FQGNSA. The CDR3 is made up of 13 amino acids. The CDR3, as DNA: TGTGCCAGCAGCTCCGGGTTTGGCGGGGAGCTGTTTTTT. Residues: CASSSGFGGELFF.

The chain has TRBV11-3 and TRBJ2-5; TRBD2 might be the D (5 bases). Germline V gives CDR1 SGHNT, CDR2 YENEEA. Trimming left V 2 bases short and J 4 bases short, with 8 bases between. CDR3 length: 13 residues. CDR3: CASSLSGTETQYF. CDR3 in DNA: TGTGCCAGCAGCTTATCGGGAACAGAGACCCAGTACTTC.

The genes are TRBV4-2 and TRBJ2-2; TRBD2 matches 16 bases. Germline CDR1 and CDR2: LGHNA and YNFKEQ. This CDR3 is 18 amino acids long. Unmatched junction bases numbered 5, after V lost 1 base and J lost 6 bases. The CDR3 sequence is CASSQAGTSGRAPGELFF. CDR3 sequence (DNA): TGTGCCAGCAGCCAAGCCGGGACTAGCGGGAGGGCGCCCGGGGAGCTGTTTTTT.

V gene TRBV28 combines with J gene TRBJ1-2; unclear D gene. The germline V gene has CDR1 MDHEN and CDR2 SYDVKM. There are 13 residues in the CDR3. The ends were cut back, 3 bases at V and 7 bases at J, with 12 bases in the middle. This CDR3 is CASSFRGRGGYTF. CDR3 DNA sequence: TGTGCCAGCAGTTTTCGGGGTAGAGGTGGCTACACCTTC.

This clone appeared a single time. The V gene is TRBV7-8, the J gene TRBJ2-3; a weak D match, TRBD2 (6 bases). CDR1 is SGHVS and CDR2 is FQNEAQ in the germline V gene. CDR3 size: 16 residues. Trimming took 1 base from V and 0 from J, leaving 11 bases between them. CDR3 residues: CASSLVGRTSTDTQYF. The CDR3 DNA sequence: TGTGCCAGCAGCTTAGTTGGGAGGACTAGCACAGATACGCAGTATTTT.

The chain recombines TRBV19 with TRBJ2-5; 10 nucleotides match TRBD1. The junction had 4 bases not matched to a gene; V was cut back by 5 bases and J by 1 base. The CDR3 sequence is 15 residues long. CDR1 is LNHDA, CDR2 SQIVND, per germline (reference sequence). CDR3 sequence reads: CASSGWTGGQETQYF. The CDR3 DNA follows: TGTGCCAGTAGTGGATGGACAGGGGGCCAAGAGACCCAGTACTTC.

The gene calls are TRBV6-5 and TRBJ1-2; tentatively, D is TRBD1 (5 bases). The CDR3 extends over 15 amino acids. CDR1 MNHEY and CDR2 SVGAGI come from the germline V gene. V dropped 2 bases and J dropped 3 bases, with 13 bases sitting between them. The CDR3 region is CASSYEAGPHYGYTF. CDR3 DNA sequence: TGTGCCAGCAGTTACGAAGCGGGGCCCCACTATGGCTACACCTTC.

V is TRBV7-8 and J is TRBJ2-7; 10 positions match TRBD2. The J segment lost 0 bases and the V segment lost 1 base, leaving 3 bases of the junction unmatched. The CDR3 is 16 amino acids. CDR1 is SGHVS, CDR2 FQNEAQ, per germline. The CDR3 DNA follows: TGTGCCAGCAGCTTAGTGACTAGCGGGCGCTCCTACGAGCAGTACTTC. Its protein product is CASSLVTSGRSYEQYF.